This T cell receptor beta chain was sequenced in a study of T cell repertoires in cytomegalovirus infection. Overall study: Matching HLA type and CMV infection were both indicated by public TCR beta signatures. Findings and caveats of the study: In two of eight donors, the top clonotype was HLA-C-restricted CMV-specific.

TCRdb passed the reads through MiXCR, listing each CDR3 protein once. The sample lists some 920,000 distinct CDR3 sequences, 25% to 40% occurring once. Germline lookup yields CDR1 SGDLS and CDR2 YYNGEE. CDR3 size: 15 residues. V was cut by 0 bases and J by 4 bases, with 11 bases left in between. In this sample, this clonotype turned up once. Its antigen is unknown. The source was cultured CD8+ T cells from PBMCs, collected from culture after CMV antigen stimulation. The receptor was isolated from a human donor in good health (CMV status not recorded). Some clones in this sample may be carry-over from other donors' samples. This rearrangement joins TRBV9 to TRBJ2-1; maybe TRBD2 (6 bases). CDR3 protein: CASSVAARGYNEQFF. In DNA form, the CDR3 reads TGTGCCAGCAGCGTAGCGGCACGGGGGTACAATGAGCAGTTCTTC. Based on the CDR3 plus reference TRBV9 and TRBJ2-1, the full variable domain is DSGVTQTPKHLITATGQRVTLRCSPRSGDLSVYWYQQSLDQGLQFLIQYYNGEERAKGNILERFSAQQFPDLHSELNLSSLELGDSALYFCASSVAARGYNEQFFGPGTRLTVL.